The 13 T cell receptor beta chains listed next were all sequenced from one sample in a study of tumor-infiltrating lymphocytes in primary liver carcinoma. With roughly 500 ng total RNA as template and a constant-region primer, TCR beta cDNA was made. Sequencing libraries for TCR beta derived from three nested multiplex PCR rounds that used slightly modified ARM-PCR. The first two PCR rounds, roughly 10 cycles each, used TRBV1-TRBV30 forward primers and a C-beta reverse primer. TCRdb used MiXCR to reprocess the multiplex PCR reads, holding one entry per CDR3 protein. The sample yields 150,000 to 200,000 distinct CDR3 sequences, around 81% seen once. From unsorted bulk tissue weighing about 17-30 mg, DNA and RNA were co-extracted. The sequenced sample consisted of tumor tissue from primary liver carcinoma. The origin of the receptors is a man in his forties or fifties with primary liver carcinoma and hepatitis B virus infection.

With respect to this clonotype: The junction differs from germline at one of its ends, possibly a read error. The V and J genes are TRBV11-2 and TRBJ1-3; D unclear. The CDR3 is made up of 12 amino acids. CDR1 is SGHAT and CDR2 is FQNNGV in the germline V gene. In nucleotides, the CDR3 is TGTGACAGCAGCTTAGGCGGGAACACCATAAATTTT. Its protein product is CDSSLGGNTINF.

Only one count was recorded for this clonotype. At one boundary the junction diverges from the germline segment, which might be a read error. The rearrangement uses TRBV11-2 and TRBJ1-2; possible D gene TRBD1, 6 bases. Germline V gives CDR1 SGHAT, CDR2 FQNNGV. The CDR3 loop spans 13 amino acids. The CDR3 here is CANCSAGGSGYTF. CDR3 DNA sequence: TGTGCCAACTGCTCCGCCGGGGGCTCCGGCTACACATTC.

On this clonotype: The CDR3 carries no conserved terminal phenylalanine or tryptophan, so it likely arises from a read error. V gene TRBV11-1 combines with J gene TRBJ2-7, with a weak D call TRBD2 (6 bases). The CDR3 is made up of 15 amino acids. Germline CDR1 is SGHAT and CDR2 is FQDESV (reference sequence). This CDR3 reads CVSSSSRDSSYEQYL. CDR3 DNA: TGTGTCAGCAGTTCATCCCGGGACTCCTCCTACGAGCAGTACTTG.

V is TRBV14 and J is TRBJ1-1; D is uncertain. The CDR3 spans 14 residues. The germline CDR1 and CDR2 sequences are SGHDN and FVKESK. CDR3 region: CTISQADFNTEAFF. The CDR3 coding sequence is TGTACCATCAGCCAAGCAGATTTCAACACTGAAGCTTTCTTT.

About this clonotype: This is likely a read error, given that the CDR3 carries no conserved phenylalanine or tryptophan at its end. The chain carries TRBV29-1 and TRBJ2-1; 8 bases map to TRBD2. V shed 2 bases, J shed 8 bases, and the junction held 11 bases outside the gene matches. From germline, CDR1 is SQVTM and CDR2 ANQGSEA. The CDR3 runs to 15 residues. The CDR3 bases are TGCAGCGTTGAACGGGAGACTAGCGCTGAGTATGAGCAGTTCTTA. Its translation is CSVERETSAEYEQFL.

In regard to this clonotype: One junction end does not reproduce the germline sequence, and a read error may be involved. J is TRBJ2-4 and V is TRBV6-2 or TRBV6-3, with 7 bases fitting TRBD1. Germline V gene sequence: CDR1 MNHEY, CDR2 SVGEGT. CDR3 length equals 14 residues. The CDR3 DNA reads as TGTGCCAGCAGTCGCCGAGGGGGCGAAAACATTGAGTACTTC. Translating gives CASSRRGGENIEYF.

This rearrangement joins TRBV6-1 to TRBJ1-5, with 7 bases identical to TRBD1. The J call may be mistaken, given a closer DNA end match to TRBJ2-3. The CDR3 is made up of 14 amino acids. Germline CDR1 MNHNS, CDR2 SASEGT. CDR3 bases: TGTGCCAGCAGCCCCTCACAGGGGAAGCTGCCCCAGTATTTT. It translates to CASSPSQGKLPQYF.

With respect to this clonotype: The junction does not match germline at one end; this may be a read error. This rearrangement joins TRBV12-3 or TRBV12-4 to TRBJ1-2, with D unresolved. This CDR3 region has 14 residues. The CDR3 bases are TGTGCCAACAGTTTAAAGGGCGTCGACTATGGCTACACCTTC. Its protein is CANSLKGVDYGYTF.

The chain employs TRBV29-1 and TRBJ2-3; possible D gene TRBD2, 5 bases. Looked up from germline, CDR1 is SQVTM and CDR2 is ANQGSEA. This CDR3 spans 12 amino acids. The CDR3 DNA reads as TGCAGTGTGGGCGGAGGCATAGATACGCAGTATTTT. Translation gives CSVGGGIDTQYF.

Concerning this clonotype: A read error may account for a junction end that differs from germline. The rearrangement joins TRBV4-2 to TRBJ1-2, with 7 bases that match TRBD1. This CDR3 has 17 residues. In germline, CDR1 is LGHNA, CDR2 YNFKEQ. The CDR3 nucleotides read TGTGCCGGCAGCCAAGTAGGGATAGGGGGCGCAGCGAAGGGCTACACCTTC. Residues: CAGSQVGIGGAAKGYTF.

In regard to this clonotype: At one end the junction does not follow the germline gene, possibly because of a read error. The V gene is TRBV12-3 or TRBV12-4, the J gene TRBJ1-2; D remains unclear. This CDR3 has 12 residues. CDR3: CASSIGGYGCTF. The CDR3 DNA reads as TGTGCCAGCAGCATAGGAGGCTATGGCTGCACCTTC.

V is TRBV30 and J is TRBJ1-2; no clear D gene. The CDR3 has 10 residues. Germline CDR1 is GTSNPN and CDR2 is SVGIG (reference sequence). Trimming removed 8 bases from V and 6 bases from J, with 10 bases in between. The CDR3 region is CARKPDGYTF. In DNA form, the CDR3 reads TGTGCCCGGAAACCGGATGGCTACACCTTC.

This chain joins TRBV5-6 and TRBJ2-7; TRBD2 matches 8 bases. The CDR3 runs 15 residues. Germline CDR1 and CDR2: SGHDT and YYEEEE. V shed 4 bases and J 4 bases; nucleotides not matched to a gene: 10. Here the CDR3 reads CASSTRGLVEYEQYF. The CDR3 coding sequence is TGTGCCAGCAGCACTAGGGGACTAGTGGAATACGAGCAGTACTTC.